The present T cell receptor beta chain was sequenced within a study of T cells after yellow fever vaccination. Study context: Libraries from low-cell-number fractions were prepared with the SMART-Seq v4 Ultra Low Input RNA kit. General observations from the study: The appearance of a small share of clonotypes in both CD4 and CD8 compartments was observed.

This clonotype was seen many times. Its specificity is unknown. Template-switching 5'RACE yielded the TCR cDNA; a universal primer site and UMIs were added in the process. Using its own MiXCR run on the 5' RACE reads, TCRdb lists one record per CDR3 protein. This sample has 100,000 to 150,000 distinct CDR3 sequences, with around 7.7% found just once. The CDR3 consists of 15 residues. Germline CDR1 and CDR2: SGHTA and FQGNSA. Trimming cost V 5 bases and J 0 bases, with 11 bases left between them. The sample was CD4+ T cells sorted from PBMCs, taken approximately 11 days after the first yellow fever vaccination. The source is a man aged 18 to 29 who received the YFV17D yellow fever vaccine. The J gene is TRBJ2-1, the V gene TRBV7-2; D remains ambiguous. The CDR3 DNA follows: TGTGCCAGCAGCCCCCTTAAGAGCTCCTACAATGAGCAGTTCTTC. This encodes CASSPLKSSYNEQFF.